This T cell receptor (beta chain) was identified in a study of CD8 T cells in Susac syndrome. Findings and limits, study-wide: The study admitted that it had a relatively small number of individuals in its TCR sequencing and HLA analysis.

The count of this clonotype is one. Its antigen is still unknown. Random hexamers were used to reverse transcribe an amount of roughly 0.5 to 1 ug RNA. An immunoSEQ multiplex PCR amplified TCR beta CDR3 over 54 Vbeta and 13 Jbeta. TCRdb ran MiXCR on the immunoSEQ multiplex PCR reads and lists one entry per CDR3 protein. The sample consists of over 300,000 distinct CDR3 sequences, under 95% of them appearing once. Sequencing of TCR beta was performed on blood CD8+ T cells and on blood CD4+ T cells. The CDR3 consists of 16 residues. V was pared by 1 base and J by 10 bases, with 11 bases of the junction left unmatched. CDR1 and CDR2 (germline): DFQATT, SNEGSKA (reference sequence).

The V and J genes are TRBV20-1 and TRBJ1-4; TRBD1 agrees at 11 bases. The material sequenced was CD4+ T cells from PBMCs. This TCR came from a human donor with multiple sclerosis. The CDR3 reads CSARGTGGVGEGKLFF. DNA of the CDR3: TGCAGTGCTAGAGGGACAGGGGGCGTGGGGGAGGGAAAACTGTTTTTT.